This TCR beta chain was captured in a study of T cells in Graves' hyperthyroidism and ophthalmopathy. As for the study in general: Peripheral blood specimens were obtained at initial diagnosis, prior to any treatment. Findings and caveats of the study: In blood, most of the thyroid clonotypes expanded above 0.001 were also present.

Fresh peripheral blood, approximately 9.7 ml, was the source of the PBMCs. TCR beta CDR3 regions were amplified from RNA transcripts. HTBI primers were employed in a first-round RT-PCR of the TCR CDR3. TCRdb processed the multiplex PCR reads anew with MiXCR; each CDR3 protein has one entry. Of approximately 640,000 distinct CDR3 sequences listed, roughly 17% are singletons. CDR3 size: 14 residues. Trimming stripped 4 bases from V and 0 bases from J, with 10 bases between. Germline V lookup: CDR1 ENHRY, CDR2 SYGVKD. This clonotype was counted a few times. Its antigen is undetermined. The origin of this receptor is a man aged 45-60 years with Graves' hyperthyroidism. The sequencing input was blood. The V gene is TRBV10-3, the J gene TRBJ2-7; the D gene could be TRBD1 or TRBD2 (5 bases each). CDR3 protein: CAISGGTVSYEQYF. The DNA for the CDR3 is TGTGCCATCAGTGGGGGGACGGTCTCCTACGAGCAGTACTTC.